This TCR beta chain was profiled in a study of cytomegalovirus exposure and HLA in healthy donors. The protocol was immunoSEQ multiplex PCR, while the TCRdb copy is restricted to in-frame clones and leaves out a portion. In the table there are 250,000 to 400,000 clones, 88% of which are singletons. The sequence derives from a man under 40 in good health and CMV-seronegative. Sequenced input: PBMCs.

The CDR3: CASSDRTGWTGELFF. CDR3 sequence (DNA): TGCGCCAGCAGTGACCGGACAGGGTGGACCGGGGAGCTGTTTTTT. The chain recombines TRBV10-1 with TRBJ2-2; 8 nucleotides match TRBD1. The length of the CDR3 is 15 residues. With 3 bases clipped from V and 5 bases from J, the junction kept 5 bases outside the gene matches. Germline V gene lookup returns CDR1 WNHNN and CDR2 SYGVQD (reference sequence).